What follows describes a single T cell receptor beta chain. Its antigen is unidentified. The data are from a study of shared clonotypes between healthy human individuals. Findings and caveats of the study: Generation of non-shared clonotypes was less probable than generation of clonotypes shared by all four donors. It was observed that roughly 5.5% of naive CD4 clonotypes were shared across several donors. Relative to memory subsets, naive subsets generally showed larger estimated richness.

This table comes from immunoSEQ multiplex PCR, and its TCRdb copy is limited to in-frame clones, with some not included. The table shows some 2,500,000 clones, with under 95% occurring only once. This clonotype was obtained from a man between 18 and 29 years old in good health. Some clones in this sample may be carry-over from other donors' samples. Specimen: naive CD4+ T cells from PBMCs. Subset denoted: CD45RA+ positively selected.

The CDR3 reads CASSLDSNQPQHF. The DNA for the CDR3 is TGTGCCAGCAGCTTAGATAGCAATCAGCCCCAGCATTTT. The V call is TRBV11-2, the J call TRBJ1-5; D call uncertain. V was clipped by 0 bases and J by 0 bases, with 0 bases between them. The CDR3 is made up of 13 amino acids. Germline CDR1 and CDR2: SGHAT and FQNNGV.